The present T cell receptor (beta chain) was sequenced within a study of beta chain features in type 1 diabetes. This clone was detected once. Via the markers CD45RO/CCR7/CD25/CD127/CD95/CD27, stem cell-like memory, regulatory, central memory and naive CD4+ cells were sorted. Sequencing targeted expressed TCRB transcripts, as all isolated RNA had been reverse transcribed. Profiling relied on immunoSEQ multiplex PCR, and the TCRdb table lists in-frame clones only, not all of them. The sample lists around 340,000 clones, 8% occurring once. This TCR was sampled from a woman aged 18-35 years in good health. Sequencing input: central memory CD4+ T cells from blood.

Written as DNA, the CDR3 is TGTGCCAGCAGCTTAGGGGTGCATTCCTACGAGCAGTACTTC. Translated: CASSLGVHSYEQYF. This chain links TRBV11-1 with TRBJ2-5; no clear D gene. The better agreement between TRBJ2-7 and the DNA end casts doubt on the J call. Germline V CDR1 and CDR2: SGHAT, FQDESV (reference sequence). CDR3 length equals 14 residues.